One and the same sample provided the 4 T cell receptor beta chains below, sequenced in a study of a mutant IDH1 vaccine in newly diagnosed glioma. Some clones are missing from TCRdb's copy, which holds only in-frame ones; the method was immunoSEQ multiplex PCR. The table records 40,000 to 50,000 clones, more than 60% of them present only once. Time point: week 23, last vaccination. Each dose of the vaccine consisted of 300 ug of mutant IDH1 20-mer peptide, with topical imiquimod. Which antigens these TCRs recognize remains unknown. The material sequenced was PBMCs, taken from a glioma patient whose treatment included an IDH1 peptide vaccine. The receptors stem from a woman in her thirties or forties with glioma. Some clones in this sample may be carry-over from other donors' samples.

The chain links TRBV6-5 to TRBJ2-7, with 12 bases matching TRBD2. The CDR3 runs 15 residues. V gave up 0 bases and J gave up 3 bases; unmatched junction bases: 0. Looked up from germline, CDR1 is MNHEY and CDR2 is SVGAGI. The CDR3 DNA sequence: TGTGCCAGCAGTTACTCGACTAGCGGGGGCTACGAGCAGTACTTC. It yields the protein CASSYSTSGGYEQYF.

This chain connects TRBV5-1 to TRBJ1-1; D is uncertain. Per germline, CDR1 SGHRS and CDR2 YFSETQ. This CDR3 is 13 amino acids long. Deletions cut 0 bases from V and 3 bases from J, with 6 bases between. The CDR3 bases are TGCGCCAGCAGCTTGGAGATCGACACTGAAGCTTTCTTT. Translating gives CASSLEIDTEAFF.

The CDR3 reads CASSQIAGGTDTQYF. The DNA for the CDR3 is TGTGCCAGCAGTCAAATAGCGGGGGGTACAGATACGCAGTATTTT. J is TRBJ2-3 and V is TRBV6-5, with 10 bases lining up with TRBD2. J lost 3 bases, V lost 5 bases, and 5 bases had no gene match. The CDR3 extends over 15 amino acids. Germline loops: CDR1 MNHEY, CDR2 SVGAGI.

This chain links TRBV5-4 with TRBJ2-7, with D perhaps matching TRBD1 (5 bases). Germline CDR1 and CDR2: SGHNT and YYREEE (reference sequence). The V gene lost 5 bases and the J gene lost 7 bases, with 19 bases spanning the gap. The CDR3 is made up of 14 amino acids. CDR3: CASSVDSLPGEQYF. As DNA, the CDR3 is TGTGCCAGCAGTGTAGACAGCCTTCCTGGGGAGCAGTACTTC.